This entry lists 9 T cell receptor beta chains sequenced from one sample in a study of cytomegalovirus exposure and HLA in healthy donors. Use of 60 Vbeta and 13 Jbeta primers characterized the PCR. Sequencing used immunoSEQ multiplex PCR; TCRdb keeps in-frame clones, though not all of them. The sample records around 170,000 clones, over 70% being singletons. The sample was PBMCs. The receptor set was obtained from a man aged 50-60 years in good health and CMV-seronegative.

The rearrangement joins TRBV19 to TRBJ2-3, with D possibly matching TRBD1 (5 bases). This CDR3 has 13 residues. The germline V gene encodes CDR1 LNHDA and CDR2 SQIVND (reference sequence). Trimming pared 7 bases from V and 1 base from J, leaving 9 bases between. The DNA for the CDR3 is TGTGCCAGTATGTCACAGGGCACAGATACGCAGTATTTT. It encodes CASMSQGTDTQYF.

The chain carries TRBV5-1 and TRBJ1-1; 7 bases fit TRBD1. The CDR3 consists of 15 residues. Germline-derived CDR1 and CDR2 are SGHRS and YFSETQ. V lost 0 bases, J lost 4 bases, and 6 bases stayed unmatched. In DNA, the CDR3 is TGCGCCAGCAGCTTGGCAGGGGGAGGAGCCACTGAAGCTTTCTTT. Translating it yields CASSLAGGGATEAFF.

Here the CDR3 DNA reads TGTGCCAGTAGTATAGCTGCGACAGCCTACGAGCAGTACTTC. It codes for CASSIAATAYEQYF. V gene TRBV19 combines with J gene TRBJ2-7; tentative D call: TRBD1 (5 bases). The V gene's germline CDR1 is LNHDA and CDR2 SQIVND (reference sequence). V gave up 1 base and J gave up 2 bases, with 9 bases separating them. The length of the CDR3 is 14 residues.

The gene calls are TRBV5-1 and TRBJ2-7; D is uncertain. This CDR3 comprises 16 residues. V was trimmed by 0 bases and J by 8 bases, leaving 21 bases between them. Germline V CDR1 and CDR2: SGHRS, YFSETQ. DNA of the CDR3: TGCGCCAGCAGCTTGGGGCCGTTAGGCGGAATGGTACAGCAGTACTTC. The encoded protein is CASSLGPLGGMVQQYF.

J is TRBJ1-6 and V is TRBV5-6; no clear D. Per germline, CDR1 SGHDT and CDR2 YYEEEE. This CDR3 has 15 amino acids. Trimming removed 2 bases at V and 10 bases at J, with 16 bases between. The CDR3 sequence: CASSFDISSRSPLHF. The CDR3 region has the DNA TGTGCCAGCAGCTTCGACATTTCCTCCCGATCACCCCTCCACTTT.

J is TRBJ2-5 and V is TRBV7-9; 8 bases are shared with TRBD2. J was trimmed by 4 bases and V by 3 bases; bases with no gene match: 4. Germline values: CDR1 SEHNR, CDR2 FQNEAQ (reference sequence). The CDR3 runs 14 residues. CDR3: CASSFGGVGETQYF. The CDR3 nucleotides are TGTGCCAGCAGCTTCGGGGGGGTGGGAGAGACCCAGTACTTC.

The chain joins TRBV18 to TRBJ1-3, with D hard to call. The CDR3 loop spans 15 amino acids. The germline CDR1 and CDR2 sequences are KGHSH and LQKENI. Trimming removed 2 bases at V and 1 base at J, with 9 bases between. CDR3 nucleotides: TGTGCCAGCTCACCAGGCGGCAGTTCTGGAAACACCATATATTTT. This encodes CASSPGGSSGNTIYF.

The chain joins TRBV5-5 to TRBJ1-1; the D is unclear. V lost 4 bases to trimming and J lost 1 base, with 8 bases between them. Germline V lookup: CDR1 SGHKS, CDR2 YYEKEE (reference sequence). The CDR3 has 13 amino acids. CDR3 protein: CASSATPNTEAFF. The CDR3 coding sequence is TGTGCCAGCAGCGCGACACCGAACACTGAAGCTTTCTTT.

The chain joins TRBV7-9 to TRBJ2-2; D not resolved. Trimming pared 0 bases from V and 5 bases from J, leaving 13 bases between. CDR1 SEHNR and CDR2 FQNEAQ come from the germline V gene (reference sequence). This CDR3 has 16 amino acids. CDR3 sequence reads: CASSLATAGSTGELFF. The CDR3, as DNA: TGTGCCAGCAGCTTAGCCACAGCTGGAAGTACCGGGGAGCTGTTTTTT.